Listed here are 31 T cell receptor beta chains from one sample, sequenced in a study of T cell responses to AZD1222 COVID-19 vaccine. Assay: immunoSEQ multiplex PCR; the TCRdb copy retains only in-frame clones and omits some. This table has approximately 93,000 clones, over 85% appearing once. This material consisted of peripheral blood, taken 28 days after the second AZD1222 dose. These receptors were collected from an adult who received the AZD1222 COVID-19 vaccine.

The chain recombines TRBV2 with TRBJ1-2; D perhaps matches TRBD1 (5 bases). There are 15 residues in the CDR3. Germline-derived CDR1 and CDR2 are SNHLY and FYNNEI. V was pared by 1 base and J by 2 bases, with 11 bases between. The CDR3 nucleotides are TGTGCCAGCAGTGAAGGACAGCAACCCAACTATGGCTACACCTTC. This gives the protein CASSEGQQPNYGYTF.

This chain uses TRBV28 with TRBJ2-3; TRBD2 aligns across 12 bases. The junction had 11 bases not matched to a gene; V was cut back by 8 bases and J by 5 bases. Germline CDR1 is MDHEN and CDR2 is SYDVKM. The length of the CDR3 is 16 residues. The CDR3 nucleotides are TGTGCCAGCGTAGGACTAGCGGGGCTCTTCGGAGATACGCAGTATTTT. It is translated as CASVGLAGLFGDTQYF.

This sequence joins TRBV27 and TRBJ2-1; possibly TRBD2 for D (7 bases). CDR1 is MNHEY, CDR2 SMNVEV, per germline (reference sequence). This CDR3 contains 15 residues. Trimming removed 5 bases at V and 1 base at J, with 12 bases between. Here the CDR3 DNA reads TGTGCCAGCAGTGAGGGGGGGCTTTCCTACAATGAGCAGTTCTTC. Protein product: CASSEGGLSYNEQFF.

V usage is TRBV6-1 and J usage is TRBJ1-5; D remains unclear. The CDR3 totals 12 residues. The V end was cut by 6 bases, the J end by 11 bases, with 14 bases between. Germline V gene sequence: CDR1 MNHNS, CDR2 SASEGT. CDR3: CASSPPLRAQHF. In DNA form, the CDR3 reads TGTGCCAGCAGCCCCCCTCTAAGGGCCCAGCATTTT.

CDR3 loop: CASSLGRVAEAFF. In DNA, the CDR3 is TGTGCCAGCAGTTTGGGTAGGGTGGCTGAAGCTTTCTTT. The V and J genes are TRBV12-3 or TRBV12-4 and TRBJ1-1; D unresolved. V was cut by 3 bases and J by 6 bases, with 11 bases left in between. This CDR3 comprises 13 residues.

The chain combines TRBV18 with TRBJ2-5; D is ambiguous. V was pared by 2 bases and J by 0 bases, with 13 bases between. Per the germline V gene, CDR1 is KGHSH and CDR2 is LQKENI. The length of the CDR3 is 16 residues. The CDR3 region is CASSPEDGKDQETQYF. In nucleotides, the CDR3 is TGTGCCAGCTCACCAGAGGACGGAAAAGACCAAGAGACCCAGTACTTC.

This chain joins TRBV6-5 and TRBJ2-7; 7 bases are shared with TRBD1. Germline V gene lookup returns CDR1 MNHEY and CDR2 SVGAGI. This CDR3 comprises 13 residues. The J segment lost 5 bases and the V segment lost 5 bases, leaving 6 bases of the junction unmatched. The CDR3 region has the DNA TGTGCCAGCAGTAAGCGACAGGGCCACGAGCAGTACTTC. Translating gives CASSKRQGHEQYF.

This chain connects TRBV28 to TRBJ2-1, with TRBD2 identical over 7 bases. The CDR3 has 15 residues. Germline values: CDR1 MDHEN, CDR2 SYDVKM. The junction had 13 bases not matched to a gene; V was cut back by 2 bases and J by 12 bases. CDR3 region: CASSLGWGQRGRQFF. As DNA, the CDR3 is TGTGCCAGCAGTTTAGGCTGGGGCCAGCGGGGTCGGCAGTTCTTC.

This rearrangement joins TRBV12-3 or TRBV12-4 to TRBJ2-2; 7 nucleotides match TRBD2. The CDR3 contains 13 residues. After removal of 6 bases from V and 6 bases from J, the junction contained 4 bases not matched to a gene. The CDR3 bases are TGTGCCAGCAGCATTGGGGGGGCCGGGGAGCTGTTTTTT. Translated: CASSIGGAGELFF.

This chain joins TRBV2 and TRBJ2-1; TRBD2 matches at 9 bases. The length of the CDR3 is 15 residues. In germline, CDR1 is SNHLY, CDR2 FYNNEI. After removal of 6 bases from V and 0 bases from J, the junction contained 3 bases not matched to a gene. DNA for the CDR3: TGTGCCAGCAGGAGCGGGGGGAGCTCCTACAATGAGCAGTTCTTC. Its translation is CASRSGGSSYNEQFF.

Remarks on this clone: The junction shows a germline mismatch at one end, possibly a read error. V usage is TRBV7-3 and J usage is TRBJ2-2; 8 nucleotides match TRBD2. The CDR3 length is 15 residues. The germline gives CDR1 SGHTA, CDR2 FQGTGA. CDR3 coding DNA: TGTGCCAGCAGTTTATCGGGGGGGCAGCCCGGGGAGCTGTCTTTT. It is translated as CASSLSGGQPGELSF.

The V call is TRBV6-6, the J call TRBJ2-3; no clear D gene. V lost 5 bases, J lost 0 bases, and 15 bases lay in between. Germline CDR1 reads MNHNY; CDR2 reads SVGAGI (reference sequence). The CDR3 runs to 16 residues. The CDR3 is CASSQFSTVSTDTQYF. CDR3 nucleotide sequence: TGTGCCAGCAGTCAGTTTTCGACCGTAAGCACAGATACGCAGTATTTT.

This chain joins TRBV28 and TRBJ2-5; D is uncertain. Trimming cost V 3 bases and J 5 bases, with 10 bases left between them. The CDR3 sequence is 13 residues long. Germline V CDR1 and CDR2: MDHEN, SYDVKM. The CDR3 is CASSLLGTETQYF. The CDR3 nucleotides read TGTGCCAGCAGTTTGTTAGGTACTGAGACCCAGTACTTC.

The chain has TRBV5-6 and TRBJ1-3, with D maybe TRBD1 (6 bases). Germline CDR1 SGHDT, CDR2 YYEEEE. This CDR3 is built from 16 residues. Trimming pared 0 bases from V and 2 bases from J, leaving 12 bases between. The CDR3 DNA reads as TGTGCCAGCAGCTTGGCCCTAGGGGGAACTGGAAACACCATATATTTT. Amino acid sequence: CASSLALGGTGNTIYF.

The chain uses TRBV14 and TRBJ1-1; D perhaps matches TRBD1 (5 bases). CDR1 SGHDN and CDR2 FVKESK come from the germline V gene. V lost 3 bases and J lost 8, with 7 bases in between. The CDR3 length is 11 residues. CDR3 coding DNA: TGTGCCAGCAGCCAGTACAGGGAAGCTTTCTTT. Translating it yields CASSQYREAFF.

The gene calls are TRBV7-9 and TRBJ1-2; 10 bases line up with TRBD1. J was trimmed by 5 bases and V by 4 bases; bases with no gene match: 7. This CDR3 region has 15 residues. CDR1 and CDR2 (germline): SEHNR, FQNEAQ (reference sequence). The CDR3 coding sequence is TGTGCCAGCAGCTCTGGGACAGGGGCAGGGTATGGCTACACCTTC. Amino acid sequence: CASSSGTGAGYGYTF.

J is TRBJ2-3 and V is TRBV7-8; no firm D call. Germline V gene lookup returns CDR1 SGHVS and CDR2 FQNEAQ. V shed 5 bases and J shed 0 bases, with 18 bases lying between them. CDR3 length equals 17 residues. The DNA for the CDR3 is TGTGCCAGCAGCCCCCCCTACTTGCAATCGAGCACAGATACGCAGTATTTT. Encoded protein: CASSPPYLQSSTDTQYF.

This clone was seen just once. The chain links TRBV12-5 to TRBJ2-3; no clear D. Trimming stripped 1 base from V and 6 bases from J, with 8 bases between. The CDR3 totals 13 residues. Germline V gives CDR1 LGHNT, CDR2 FRNRAP. The CDR3 is CASGLGGADTQYF. As DNA, the CDR3 is TGTGCTAGTGGTTTGGGGGGTGCGGATACGCAGTATTTT.

This chain joins TRBV5-6 and TRBJ2-1; 9 bases line up with TRBD2. The germline V gene has CDR1 SGHDT and CDR2 YYEEEE. The length of the CDR3 is 13 residues. V lost 4 bases to trimming and J lost 7 bases; unmatched junction nucleotides: 3. The CDR3 bases are TGTGCCAGCAGCGTGGGACTAGCAAATGAGCAGTTCTTC. Protein sequence: CASSVGLANEQFF.

This clone was recorded a few times. The chain employs TRBV6-5 and TRBJ1-3; D is unresolved. In germline, CDR1 is MNHEY, CDR2 SVGAGI. The germline V and J ends were trimmed by 7 bases and 0 bases, with 7 bases remaining between them. The CDR3 runs to 13 residues. The CDR3 spells CASKTNSGNTIYF. CDR3 in DNA: TGTGCCAGCAAAACGAACTCTGGAAACACCATATATTTT.

The CDR3 DNA sequence: TGCGCCAGCAGCCAATCACAGGGGGTCGCGGGAGCTTTCTTT. Encoded protein: CASSQSQGVAGAFF. This chain links TRBV4-1 with TRBJ1-1; TRBD1 aligns across 8 bases. Germline assignment: CDR1 MGHRA and CDR2 YSYEKL. Losses at the gene ends were 2 bases for V and 10 bases for J; bases not matched to a gene: 9. This CDR3 is 14 amino acids long.

This chain connects TRBV7-6 to TRBJ2-1; D is uncertain. There are 13 residues in the CDR3. Germline V CDR1 and CDR2: SGHVS, FNYEAQ. V was cut by 3 bases and J by 7 bases, with 10 bases left in between. CDR3 protein: CASSFSLGNEQFF. In DNA form, the CDR3 reads TGTGCCAGCAGCTTTAGTTTGGGGAATGAGCAGTTCTTC.

V gene TRBV7-8 combines with J gene TRBJ2-1; tentatively, D is TRBD1 (6 bases). From germline, CDR1 is SGHVS and CDR2 FQNEAQ. The length of the CDR3 is 15 residues. The V end was cut by 2 bases, the J end by 8 bases, with 16 bases between. The CDR3 region is CASSLIGAGADEQFF. CDR3 coding DNA: TGTGCCAGCAGCTTAATCGGGGCAGGGGCTGATGAGCAGTTCTTC.

The chain carries TRBV25-1 and TRBJ1-4, with 9 bases that match TRBD1. V shed 4 bases, J shed 5 bases, and the junction held 8 bases outside the gene matches. The CDR3 runs to 16 residues. Germline V gene sequence: CDR1 MGHDK, CDR2 SYGVNS. The CDR3 sequence: CASSVRTGTGNEKLFF. The CDR3 coding sequence is TGTGCCAGCAGTGTCCGTACCGGGACAGGGAATGAAAAACTGTTTTTT.

The chain carries TRBV5-1 and TRBJ2-2, with D perhaps TRBD2 (5 bases). V was clipped by 9 bases and J by 0 bases, with 27 bases between them. Germline V gene sequence: CDR1 SGHRS, CDR2 YFSETQ. This CDR3 region has 19 residues. The CDR3 here is CANKSLGLRPGTNTGELFF. In DNA, the CDR3 is TGCGCCAACAAATCCTTAGGGCTGCGTCCGGGGACGAACACCGGGGAGCTGTTTTTT. Drawing the rest from reference TRBV5-1 and TRBJ2-2, the complete variable domain is KAGVTQTPRYLIKTRGQQVTLSCSPISGHRSVSWYQQTPGQGLQFLFEYFSETQRNKGNFPGRFSGRQFSNSRSEMNVSTLELGDSALYLCANKSLGLRPGTNTGELFFGEGSRLTVL.

The gene calls are TRBV19 and TRBJ1-4, with D unclear. Trimming took off 6 bases at V and 5 bases at J, with 4 bases between the two ends. The length of the CDR3 is 11 residues. Germline V gene lookup returns CDR1 LNHDA and CDR2 SQIVND (reference sequence). The CDR3: CASRKNEKLFF. CDR3 coding DNA: TGTGCCAGTAGGAAAAATGAAAAACTGTTTTTT.

The chain joins TRBV27 to TRBJ1-2; D gene ambiguous. CDR3 length equals 17 residues. Germline V gene lookup returns CDR1 MNHEY and CDR2 SMNVEV (reference sequence). Between the trimmed V and J ends, which lost 0 bases and 1 base, there was a span of 15 bases. In nucleotides, the CDR3 is TGTGCCAGCAGTTTATCGGCCCAAATGGACCTTAACTATGGCTACACCTTC. It yields the protein CASSLSAQMDLNYGYTF.

J is TRBJ2-7 and V is TRBV28; 9 nucleotides agree with TRBD1. V shed 8 bases and J 3 bases; nucleotides not matched to a gene: 8. Germline CDR1 and CDR2: MDHEN and SYDVKM. The CDR3 is 14 residues long. The CDR3 spells CASGSGTGFYEQYF. CDR3 nucleotide sequence: TGTGCCAGCGGGAGTGGGACAGGGTTCTACGAGCAGTACTTC.

The genes are TRBV7-9 and TRBJ2-7, with D perhaps being TRBD1 or TRBD2 (5 bases each). Germline loops: CDR1 SEHNR, CDR2 FQNEAQ (reference sequence). The CDR3 is 15 residues long. V was clipped by 6 bases and J by 1 base, with 16 bases between them. The CDR3 DNA follows: TGTGCCAGCAGTCTCTGGGACCGGGGATCCTACGAGCAGTACTTC. Translating it yields CASSLWDRGSYEQYF.

The V and J genes are TRBV24-1 and TRBJ2-2; D is possibly TRBD1 (5 bases). The germline gives CDR1 KGHDR, CDR2 SFDVKD. Trimming left V 10 bases short and J 1 base short, with 9 bases between. This CDR3 has 13 amino acids. The CDR3 region is CATLRENTGELFF. The CDR3 coding sequence is TGTGCCACTCTCAGGGAGAACACCGGGGAGCTGTTTTTT.

The chain carries TRBV16 and TRBJ1-6; maybe TRBD1 (5 bases). The CDR3 consists of 15 residues. Germline-derived CDR1 and CDR2 are KGHSY and FQNENV. With 5 bases removed from V and 3 bases from J, the gap between germline ends came to 11 bases. CDR3 in DNA: TGTGCCAGCAGCGACATGGGGGGCTATAATTCACCCCTCCACTTT. Translating it yields CASSDMGGYNSPLHF.